The clone carrying this T cell receptor (beta chain) appeared a few times. Its target is unknown. UMIs and a universal primer site were added when TCR cDNA was made by 5'RACE template switching. TCRdb reprocessed the 5' RACE reads with MiXCR, giving one entry per CDR3 protein. The data show under 400,000 distinct CDR3 sequences, with around a tenth seen just once and around 19% held by the top ten. The germline V gene has CDR1 DFQATT and CDR2 SNEGSKA (reference sequence). The V end lost 6 bases, the J end lost 3 bases, and 15 bases lay between the germline ends. The CDR3 has 13 residues. This sample is part of a study of T cells after yellow fever vaccination. Overall study findings and caveats: Boosting was followed by the reappearance of most primary-vaccination clones (under 97% CD4, more than 70% CD8). A small proportion of clonotypes was detected in both the CD4 and CD8 compartments.

The clonotype was recovered from a man between 18 and 29 years old who received the YFV17D yellow fever vaccine. The chain carries TRBV20-1 and TRBJ2-7, with TRBD1 as a possible D gene (5 bases). Sample: PBMCs, taken on the day of the first yellow fever vaccination. CDR3 sequence reads: CSAVDLGHYEQYF. As DNA, the CDR3 is TGCAGTGCCGTGGACCTTGGACACTACGAGCAGTACTTC.